This T cell receptor (beta chain) comes out of a study of spatial heterogeneity in lung cancer. Study in general: Strongly correlated with TCR transcript counts in tumor regions was a T cell module score, which was a transcriptional module score calculated from matched bulk RNA-seq. Each unique TCR and UMI combination was seen more than ten times on average in raw reads.

This clonotype was detected many times. Its antigen is unidentified. The time point is: sample taken at primary tumor resection. Sequencing was performed on whole RNA extracted from tumor and nontumor lung tissue, or from frozen PBMC, and the material was left unsorted. Every molecule of TCR cDNA had its own unique molecular identifier. TCRdb called the 5' RACE reads again in MiXCR, with one record for every CDR3 protein. The sample lists around 100,000 distinct CDR3 sequences, around 4.8% occurring once. Study conclusions and caveats: How many expanded intratumoral alpha and beta TCRs were present tracked the tumor mutation count, which was a count of nonsynonymous mutations.

The specimen comprised lung tumor tissue, sampled at surgery. The TCR sequence derives from a male donor with early-stage non-small cell lung cancer.

This CDR3 reads CASKRQGADTQYF. CDR3 bases: TGTGCCAGCAAACGACAGGGAGCAGATACGCAGTATTTT. The chain couples TRBV7-9 to TRBJ2-3; 7 bases line up with TRBD1. The germline V gene encodes CDR1 SEHNR and CDR2 FQNEAQ (reference sequence). The CDR3 extends over 13 amino acids. Losses at the gene ends were 7 bases for V and 4 bases for J; bases not matched to a gene: 5.